This TCR beta chain emerged from a study of shared clonotypes between healthy human individuals. Naive CD8 cells comprised CD45RO-negative, CCR7-positively selected cells, excluding terminally differentiated effector memory CD45RA+ cells. Regarding this clone: Other DNA sequences of this sample code for an identical CDR3.

The germline V gene encodes CDR1 SGDLS and CDR2 YYNGEE. The ends lost 2 bases at V and 2 bases at J; junction bases unmatched: 3. The CDR3 runs to 14 residues. Only in-frame clones appear in the TCRdb table, and some are missing; sequencing was by immunoSEQ multiplex PCR. Of about 2,100,000 clones listed, 93% are singletons. Source material: naive CD8+ T cells from PBMCs. The TCR was taken from a man younger than 35 in good health. Some clones in this sample may be carry-over from other donors' samples. The chain recombines TRBV9 with TRBJ2-5; TRBD2 matches at 7 bases. The CDR3 sequence is CASSVGAGQETQYF. The CDR3, as DNA: TGTGCCAGCAGCGTGGGAGCGGGACAAGAGACCCAGTACTTC.